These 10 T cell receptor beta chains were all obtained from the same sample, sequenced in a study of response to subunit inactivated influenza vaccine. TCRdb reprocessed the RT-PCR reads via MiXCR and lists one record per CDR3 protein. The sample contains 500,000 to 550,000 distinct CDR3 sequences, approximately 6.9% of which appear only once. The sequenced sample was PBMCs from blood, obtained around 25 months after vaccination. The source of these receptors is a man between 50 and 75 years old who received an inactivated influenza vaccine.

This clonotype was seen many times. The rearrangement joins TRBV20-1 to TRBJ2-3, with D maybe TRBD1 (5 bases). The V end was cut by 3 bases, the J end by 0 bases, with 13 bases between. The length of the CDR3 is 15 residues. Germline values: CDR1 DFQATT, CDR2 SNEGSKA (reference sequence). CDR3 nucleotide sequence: TGCAGTGCTAGGCCTTGGGGCCCAAGCACAGATACGCAGTATTTT. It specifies CSARPWGPSTDTQYF.

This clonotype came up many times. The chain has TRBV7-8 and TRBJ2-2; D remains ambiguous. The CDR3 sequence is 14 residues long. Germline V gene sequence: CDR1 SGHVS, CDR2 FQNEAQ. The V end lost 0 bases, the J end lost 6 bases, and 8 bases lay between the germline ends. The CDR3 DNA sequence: TGTGCCAGCAGCTTAGCGTACCAGTCCGGGGAGCTGTTTTTT. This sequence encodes CASSLAYQSGELFF. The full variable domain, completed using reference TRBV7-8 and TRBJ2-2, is GAGVSQSPRYKVAKRGQDVALRCDPISGHVSLFWYQQALGQGPEFLTYFQNEAQLDKSGLPSDRFFAERPEGSVSTLKIQRTQQEDSAVYLCASSLAYQSGELFFGEGSRLTVL.

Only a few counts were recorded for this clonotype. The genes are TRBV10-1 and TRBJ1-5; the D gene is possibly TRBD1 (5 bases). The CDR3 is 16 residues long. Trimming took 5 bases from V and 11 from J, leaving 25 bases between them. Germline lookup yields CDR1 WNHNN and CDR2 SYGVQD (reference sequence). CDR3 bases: TGCGCCAGCAGTACTTTACAGGACCCGATAGGACAATCCCAGCATTTT. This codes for CASSTLQDPIGQSQHF.

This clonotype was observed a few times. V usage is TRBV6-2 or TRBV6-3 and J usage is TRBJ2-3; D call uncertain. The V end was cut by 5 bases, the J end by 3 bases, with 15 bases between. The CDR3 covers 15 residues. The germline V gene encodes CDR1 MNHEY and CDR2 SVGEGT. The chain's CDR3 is CASSHLDGQTDTQYF. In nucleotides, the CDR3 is TGTGCCAGCAGTCACTTGGACGGGCAGACAGATACGCAGTATTTT.

The CDR3 sequence: CASSPLAGADNEQFF. The CDR3 DNA is TGTGCCAGCTCACCACTAGCGGGAGCGGATAATGAGCAGTTCTTC. The J gene is TRBJ2-1, the V gene TRBV18; TRBD2 aligns across 9 bases. Germline values: CDR1 KGHSH, CDR2 LQKENI. Trimming at V came to 1 base and at J to 7 bases, leaving 5 bases not matched to a gene. This CDR3 region has 15 residues.

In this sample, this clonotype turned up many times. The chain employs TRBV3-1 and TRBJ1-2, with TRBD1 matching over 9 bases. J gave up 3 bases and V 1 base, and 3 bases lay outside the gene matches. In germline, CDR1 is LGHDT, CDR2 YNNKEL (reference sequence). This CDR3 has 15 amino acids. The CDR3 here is CASSQARDRDYGYTF. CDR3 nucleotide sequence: TGTGCCAGCAGCCAAGCCCGGGACAGGGACTATGGCTACACCTTC.

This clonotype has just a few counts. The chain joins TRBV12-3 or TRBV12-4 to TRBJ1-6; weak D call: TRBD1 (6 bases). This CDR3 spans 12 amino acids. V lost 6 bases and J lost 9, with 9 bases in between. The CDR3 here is CASSNRASPLHF. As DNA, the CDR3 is TGTGCCAGCAGCAACAGGGCTTCACCCCTCCACTTT.

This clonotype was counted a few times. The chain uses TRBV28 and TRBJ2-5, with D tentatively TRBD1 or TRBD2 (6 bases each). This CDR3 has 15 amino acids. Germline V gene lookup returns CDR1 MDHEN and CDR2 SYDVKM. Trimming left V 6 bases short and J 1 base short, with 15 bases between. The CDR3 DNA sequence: TGTGCCAGCAGCCCTACTCGGGGGCCCCAAGAGACCCAGTACTTC. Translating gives CASSPTRGPQETQYF.

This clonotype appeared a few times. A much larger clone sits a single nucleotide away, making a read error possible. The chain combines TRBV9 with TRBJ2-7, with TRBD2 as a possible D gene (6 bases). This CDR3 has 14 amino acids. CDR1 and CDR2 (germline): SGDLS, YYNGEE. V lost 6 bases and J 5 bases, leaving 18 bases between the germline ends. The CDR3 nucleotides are TGTGCCAGCACCCCCGGGACTGGACGAAACGAGCAGTACTTC. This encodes CASTPGTGRNEQYF.

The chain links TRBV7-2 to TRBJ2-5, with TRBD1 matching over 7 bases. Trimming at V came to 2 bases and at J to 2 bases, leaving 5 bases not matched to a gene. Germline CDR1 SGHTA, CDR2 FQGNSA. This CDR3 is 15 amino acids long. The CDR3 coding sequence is TGTGCCAGCAGCTTAATGACAGGGTTGCAAGAGACCCAGTACTTC. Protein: CASSLMTGLQETQYF.